This TCR beta chain stems from a study of molecular identifiers for immune sequencing clone quantification. The wider study: Replicate RNA from around 20,000 or 100,000 naive CD8 T cells formed five aliquots; four were sequenced. Study results and limitations: Highly expanded clone sizes could end up underestimated if a barcode were shared by identical TCR molecules.

As for this clonotype: Its target is unknown.

The CD8+CD4-CCR7+CD45RA+ phenotype defined the sorted naive CD8 T cells. TCRdb reprocessed the PCR reads with MiXCR, giving one entry per CDR3 protein. The sample shows about 320,000 distinct CDR3 sequences, about 21% of them seen only once. The origin of this receptor is a human donor in good health. Some libraries in this study had Jurkat cell RNA spiked in. The specimen was naive CD8+ T cells from blood, with Jurkat cell RNA spiked in. As to subset: FACS-sorted CD8+CD4-CCR7+CD45RA+ naive T cells.

As DNA, the CDR3 is TGCAGTGCTAGAGATATGACTAGCGGGGGGCACACAGATACGCAGTATTTT. Encoded protein: CSARDMTSGGHTDTQYF. The chain uses TRBV20-1 and TRBJ2-3; the match to TRBD2 covers 13 bases. The CDR3 has 17 amino acids. J was trimmed by 2 bases and V by 0 bases; bases with no gene match: 5. Germline assignment: CDR1 DFQATT and CDR2 SNEGSKA (reference sequence).